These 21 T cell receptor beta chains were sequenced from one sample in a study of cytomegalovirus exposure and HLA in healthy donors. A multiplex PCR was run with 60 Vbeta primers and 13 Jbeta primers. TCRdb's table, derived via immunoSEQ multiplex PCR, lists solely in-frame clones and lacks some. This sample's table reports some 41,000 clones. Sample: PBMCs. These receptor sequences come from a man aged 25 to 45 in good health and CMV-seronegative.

The CDR3 loop reads CASQTWGGRGTEAFF. The CDR3 bases are TGTGCCAGCCAAACGTGGGGGGGAAGAGGGACTGAAGCTTTCTTT. The chain couples TRBV19 to TRBJ1-1; a possible D gene is TRBD1 (5 bases). The germline V gene encodes CDR1 LNHDA and CDR2 SQIVND (reference sequence). The CDR3 is 15 amino acids. V was cut by 9 bases and J by 5 bases, with 22 bases left in between. Based on the CDR3 plus reference TRBV19 and TRBJ1-1, the full variable domain is DGGITQSPKYLFRKEGQNVTLSCEQNLNHDAMYWYRQDPGQGLRLIYYSQIVNDFQKGDIAEGYSVSREKKESFPLTVTSAQKNPTAFYLCASQTWGGRGTEAFFGQGTRLTVV.

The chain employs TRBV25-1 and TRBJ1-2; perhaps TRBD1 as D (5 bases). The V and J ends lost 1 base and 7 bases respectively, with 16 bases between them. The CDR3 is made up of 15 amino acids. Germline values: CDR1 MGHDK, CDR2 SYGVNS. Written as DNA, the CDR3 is TGTGCCAGCAGTGAATCAGTGGGCAGGGCTGGTGGCTACACCTTC. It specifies CASSESVGRAGGYTF.

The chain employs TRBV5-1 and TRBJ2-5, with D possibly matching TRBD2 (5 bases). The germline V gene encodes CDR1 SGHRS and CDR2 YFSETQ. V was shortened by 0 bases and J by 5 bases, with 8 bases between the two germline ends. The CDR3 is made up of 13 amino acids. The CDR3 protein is CASSLDSAETQYF. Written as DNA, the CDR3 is TGCGCCAGCAGCTTGGATAGCGCGGAGACCCAGTACTTC.

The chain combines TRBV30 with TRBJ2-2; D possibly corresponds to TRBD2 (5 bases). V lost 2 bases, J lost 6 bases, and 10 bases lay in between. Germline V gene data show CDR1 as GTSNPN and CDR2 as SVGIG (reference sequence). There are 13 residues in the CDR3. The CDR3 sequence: CAWSSAEAGELFF. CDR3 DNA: TGTGCCTGGAGTTCCGCGGAGGCCGGGGAGCTGTTTTTT. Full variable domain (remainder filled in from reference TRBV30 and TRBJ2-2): SQTIHQWPATLVQPVGSPLSLECTVEGTSNPNLYWYRQAAGRGLQLLFYSVGIGQISSEVPQNLSASRPQDRQFILSSKKLLLSDSGFYLCAWSSAEAGELFFGEGSRLTVL.

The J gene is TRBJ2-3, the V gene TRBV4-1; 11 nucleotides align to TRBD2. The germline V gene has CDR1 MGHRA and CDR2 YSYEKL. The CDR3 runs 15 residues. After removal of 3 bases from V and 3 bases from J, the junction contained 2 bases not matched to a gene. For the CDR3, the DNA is TGCGCCAGCAGCCAGGGACTAGCGGAGACAGATACGCAGTATTTT. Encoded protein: CASSQGLAETDTQYF.

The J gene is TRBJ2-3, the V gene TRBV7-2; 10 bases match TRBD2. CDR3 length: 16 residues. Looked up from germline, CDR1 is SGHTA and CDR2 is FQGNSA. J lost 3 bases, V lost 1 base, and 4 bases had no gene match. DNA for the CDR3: TGTGCCAGCAGCTTAGGGGCTAGCGGGGGTACAGATACGCAGTATTTT. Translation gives CASSLGASGGTDTQYF. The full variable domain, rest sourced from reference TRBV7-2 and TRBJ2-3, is GAGVSQSPSNKVTEKGKDVELRCDPISGHTALYWYRQSLGQGLEFLIYFQGNSAPDKSGLPSDRFSAERTGGSVSTLTIQRTQQEDSAVYLCASSLGASGGTDTQYFGPGTRLTVL.

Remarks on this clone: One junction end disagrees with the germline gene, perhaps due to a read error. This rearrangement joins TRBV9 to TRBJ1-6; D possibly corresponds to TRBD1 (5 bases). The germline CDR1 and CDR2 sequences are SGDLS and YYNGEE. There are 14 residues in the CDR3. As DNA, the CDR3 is TGTGCCAGCAACCAGGAAGGGGATAATTCACCCCTACACTTT. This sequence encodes CASNQEGDNSPLHF.

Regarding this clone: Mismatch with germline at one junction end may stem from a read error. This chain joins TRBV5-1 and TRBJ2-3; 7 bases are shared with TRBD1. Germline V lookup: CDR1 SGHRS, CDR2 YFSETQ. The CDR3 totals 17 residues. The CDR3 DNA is TGCGCCAGCAGTCGTACAGGGGAAAGGTGGGTCACAGATAAGCAGTATTTT. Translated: CASSRTGERWVTDKQYF.

The CDR3 sequence is CASSQAGTGGQPQHF. The CDR3 bases are TGCGCCAGCAGCCAAGCAGGAACGGGGGGACAGCCCCAGCATTTT. The V call is TRBV4-1, the J call TRBJ1-5; D may be TRBD1 (5 bases). The CDR3 loop spans 15 amino acids. The germline V and J ends were trimmed by 1 base and 7 bases, with 14 bases remaining between them. In germline, CDR1 is MGHRA, CDR2 YSYEKL.

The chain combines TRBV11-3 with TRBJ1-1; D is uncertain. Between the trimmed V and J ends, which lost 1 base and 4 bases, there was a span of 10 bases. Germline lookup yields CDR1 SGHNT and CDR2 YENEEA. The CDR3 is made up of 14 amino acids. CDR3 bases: TGTGCCAGCAGCTTAGGCCCAACGGTCACTGAAGCTTTCTTT. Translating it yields CASSLGPTVTEAFF.

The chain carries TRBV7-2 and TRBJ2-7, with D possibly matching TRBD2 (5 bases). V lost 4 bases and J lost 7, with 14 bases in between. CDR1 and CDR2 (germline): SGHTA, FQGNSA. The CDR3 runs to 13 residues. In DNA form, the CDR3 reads TGTGCCAGCAGCTCGGTGAACGAGGGAGAGCAGTACTTC. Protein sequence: CASSSVNEGEQYF.

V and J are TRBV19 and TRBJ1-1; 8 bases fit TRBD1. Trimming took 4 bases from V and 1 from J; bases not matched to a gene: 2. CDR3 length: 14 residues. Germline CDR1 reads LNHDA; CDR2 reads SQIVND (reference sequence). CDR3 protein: CASSTQGANTEAFF. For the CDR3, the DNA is TGTGCCAGTAGTACCCAGGGGGCGAACACTGAAGCTTTCTTT.

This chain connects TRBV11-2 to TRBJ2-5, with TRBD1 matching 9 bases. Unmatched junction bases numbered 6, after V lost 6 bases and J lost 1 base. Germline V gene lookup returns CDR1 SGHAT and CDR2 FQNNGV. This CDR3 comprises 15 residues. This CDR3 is CASSPGTGPQETQYF. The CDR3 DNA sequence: TGTGCCAGCAGTCCCGGGACAGGGCCCCAAGAGACCCAGTACTTC.

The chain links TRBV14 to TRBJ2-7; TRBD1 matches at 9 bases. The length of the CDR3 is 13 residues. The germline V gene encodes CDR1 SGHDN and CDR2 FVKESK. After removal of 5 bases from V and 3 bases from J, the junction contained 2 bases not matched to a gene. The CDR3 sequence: CASSSGQGYEQYF. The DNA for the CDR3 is TGTGCCAGCAGCTCGGGACAGGGCTACGAGCAGTACTTC.

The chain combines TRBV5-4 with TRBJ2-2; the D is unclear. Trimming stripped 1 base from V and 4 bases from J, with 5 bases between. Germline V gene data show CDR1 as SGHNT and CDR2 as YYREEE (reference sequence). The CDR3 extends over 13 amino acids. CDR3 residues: CASSLLSTGELFF. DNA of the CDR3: TGTGCCAGCAGCTTGTTGAGCACCGGGGAGCTGTTTTTT.

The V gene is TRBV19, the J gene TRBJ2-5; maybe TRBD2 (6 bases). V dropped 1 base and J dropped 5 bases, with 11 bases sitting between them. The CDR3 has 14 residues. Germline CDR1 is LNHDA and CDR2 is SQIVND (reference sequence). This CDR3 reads CASSIGLGPETQYF. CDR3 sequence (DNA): TGTGCCAGTAGTATAGGACTAGGGCCCGAGACCCAGTACTTC.

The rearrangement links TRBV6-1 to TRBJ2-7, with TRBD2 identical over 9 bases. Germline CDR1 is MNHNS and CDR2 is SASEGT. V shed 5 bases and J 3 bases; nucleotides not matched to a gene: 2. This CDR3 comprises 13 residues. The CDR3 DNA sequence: TGTGCCAGCAGTTTAGCGGGGGACTACGAGCAGTACTTC. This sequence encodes CASSLAGDYEQYF.

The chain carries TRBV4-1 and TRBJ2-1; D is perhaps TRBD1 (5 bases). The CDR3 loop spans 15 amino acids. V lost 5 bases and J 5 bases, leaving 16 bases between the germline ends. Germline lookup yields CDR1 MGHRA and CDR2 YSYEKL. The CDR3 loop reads CASSSSRTSDNEQFF. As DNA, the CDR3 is TGCGCCAGCAGCTCCTCGAGGACATCCGACAATGAGCAGTTCTTC.

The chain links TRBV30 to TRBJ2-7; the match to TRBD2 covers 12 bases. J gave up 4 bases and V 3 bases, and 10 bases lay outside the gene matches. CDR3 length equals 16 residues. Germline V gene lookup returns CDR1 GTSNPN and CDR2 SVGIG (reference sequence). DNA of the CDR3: TGTGCCTGGAGCGCATTACTAGCGGGAGGTCCATACGAGCAGTACTTC. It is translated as CAWSALLAGGPYEQYF.

CDR3: CASSLGTDYYEQYF. The CDR3 DNA follows: TGTGCCAGCAGCCTCGGGACAGACTACTACGAGCAGTACTTC. The chain is built from TRBV7-2 and TRBJ2-7, with TRBD1 matching over 7 bases. CDR1 is SGHTA, CDR2 FQGNSA, per germline. The V gene end was trimmed by 5 bases and the J gene end by 3 bases; junction bases not matched to a gene: 7. The CDR3 sequence is 14 residues long.

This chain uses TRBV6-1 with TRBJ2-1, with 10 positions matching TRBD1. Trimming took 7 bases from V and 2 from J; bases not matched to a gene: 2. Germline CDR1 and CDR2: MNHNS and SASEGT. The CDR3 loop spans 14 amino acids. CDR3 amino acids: CASIGTGAYNEQFF. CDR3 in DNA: TGTGCCAGCATTGGGACAGGGGCCTACAATGAGCAGTTCTTC.